Listed below are T cell receptor beta chains from one sample, sequenced in a study of blood T cells in healthy people across ages. TCRdb reprocessed the 5' RACE reads via MiXCR and lists one record per CDR3 protein. The sample contains around 1.5 million distinct CDR3 sequences, 55% to 75% of which appear only once. Sequencing input: blood. The receptor source for this set is a man aged 18-30 years in good health. Each CDR3 is given with its conserved first and last residue. D genes are given only for firm matches. Size is omitted from some rows. Given values are once, few, many or a class for expanded clones.

abundance: -; d_gene: -; v_gene: TRBV29-1; j_gene: TRBJ2-3; CDR3aa: CSVEFPPARDTQYF; CDR3nt: TGCAGCGTTGAATTTCCTCCGGCTCGGGATACGCAGTATTTT
abundance: -; d_gene: -; v_gene: TRBV20-1; j_gene: TRBJ2-7; CDR3aa: CSGHRVNEQYF; CDR3nt: TGCAGTGGACACAGGGTCAACGAGCAGTACTTC
abundance: -; d_gene: TRBD1; v_gene: TRBV11-2; j_gene: TRBJ2-1; CDR3aa: CASSTGTVNEQFF; CDR3nt: TGTGCCAGCAGCACCGGGACAGTCAATGAGCAGTTCTTC
abundance: -; d_gene: TRBD2; v_gene: TRBV6-2/TRBV6-3; j_gene: TRBJ2-5; CDR3aa: CASRQLAGVQETQYF; CDR3nt: TGTGCCAGCAGACAACTAGCGGGGGTCCAAGAGACCCAGTACTTC
abundance: -; d_gene: -; v_gene: TRBV5-1; j_gene: TRBJ2-3; CDR3aa: CASSWGAGGPGDTQYF; CDR3nt: TGCGCCAGCAGCTGGGGGGCCGGGGGTCCAGGAGATACGCAGTATTTT
abundance: once; d_gene: -; v_gene: TRBV12-3/TRBV12-4; j_gene: TRBJ2-1; CDR3aa: CASIPARGYNEQFF; CDR3nt: TGTGCCAGCATCCCGGCCCGGGGCTACAATGAGCAGTTCTTC
abundance: few; d_gene: TRBD1; v_gene: TRBV6-1; j_gene: TRBJ2-7; CDR3aa: CASSELGGQKTYEQYF; CDR3nt: TGTGCCAGCAGTGAATTAGGGGGACAGAAAACCTACGAGCAGTACTTC
abundance: -; d_gene: -; v_gene: TRBV11-3; j_gene: TRBJ2-3; CDR3aa: CASSSTGREDTQYF; CDR3nt: TGTGCCAGCAGCTCGACAGGGCGGGAGGATACGCAGTATTTT
abundance: few; d_gene: -; v_gene: TRBV20-1; j_gene: TRBJ1-3; CDR3aa: CSATSPLGSGNTIYF; CDR3nt: TGCAGTGCCACCTCGCCTCTGGGCAGCGGAAACACCATATATTTT
abundance: -; d_gene: TRBD1; v_gene: TRBV20-1; j_gene: TRBJ1-1; CDR3aa: CSARSQGQNAEAFF; CDR3nt: TGCAGTGCTAGATCACAGGGGCAGAACGCTGAAGCTTTCTTT
abundance: -; d_gene: -; v_gene: TRBV9; j_gene: TRBJ1-2; CDR3aa: CASSVRDYYGYTF; CDR3nt: TGTGCCAGCAGCGTCCGGGATTACTATGGCTACACCTTC
abundance: -; d_gene: -; v_gene: TRBV28; j_gene: TRBJ1-2; CDR3aa: CASSLNGWAVNYGYTF; CDR3nt: TGTGCCAGCAGTTTAAACGGGTGGGCCGTTAACTATGGCTACACCTTC
abundance: -; d_gene: TRBD2; v_gene: TRBV11-2; j_gene: TRBJ2-7; CDR3aa: CASSYQRLANNNEQYF; CDR3nt: TGTGCCAGCAGCTACCAAAGACTAGCGAATAACAATGAGCAGTACTTC
abundance: few; d_gene: TRBD2; v_gene: TRBV20-1; j_gene: TRBJ2-1; CDR3aa: CSAGDYPRDEQFF; CDR3nt: TGCAGTGCGGGGGACTACCCCCGGGATGAGCAGTTCTTC
abundance: -; d_gene: -; v_gene: TRBV7-2; j_gene: TRBJ2-5; CDR3aa: CASSGTGRGFLETQYF; CDR3nt: TGTGCCAGCAGCGGTACGGGACGGGGATTTTTAGAGACCCAGTACTTC
abundance: -; d_gene: -; v_gene: TRBV10-3; j_gene: TRBJ1-2; CDR3aa: CAISEPKTPGNGYTF; CDR3nt: TGTGCCATCAGTGAACCGAAAACGCCGGGGAATGGCTACACCTTC
abundance: -; d_gene: -; v_gene: TRBV9; j_gene: TRBJ2-5; CDR3aa: CASSKNPTRGGSETQYF; CDR3nt: TGTGCCAGCAGCAAAAACCCCACCAGGGGTGGGTCGGAGACCCAGTACTTC
abundance: -; d_gene: -; v_gene: TRBV5-1; j_gene: TRBJ2-7; CDR3aa: CASSLSAGTLYEQYF; CDR3nt: TGCGCCAGCAGCTTAAGTGCCGGGACCCTCTACGAGCAGTACTTC
abundance: -; d_gene: -; v_gene: TRBV2; j_gene: TRBJ2-4; CDR3aa: CASRNLGEQYF; CDR3nt: TGTGCCAGCAGGAACTTGGGGGAGCAGTACTTC
abundance: -; d_gene: TRBD2; v_gene: TRBV5-6; j_gene: TRBJ2-1; CDR3aa: CASSLLREGEQFF; CDR3nt: TGTGCCAGCAGCTTGTTGAGGGAGGGGGAGCAGTTCTTC
abundance: -; d_gene: TRBD2; v_gene: TRBV20-1; j_gene: TRBJ2-7; CDR3aa: CSARGEGCEQYF; CDR3nt: TGCAGTGCTAGGGGGGAGGGGTGCGAGCAGTACTTC
abundance: -; d_gene: -; v_gene: TRBV6-5; j_gene: TRBJ2-3; CDR3aa: CASSPTWTTDTQYF; CDR3nt: TGTGCCAGCAGCCCAACCTGGACGACAGATACGCAGTATTTT
abundance: -; d_gene: TRBD2; v_gene: TRBV20-1; j_gene: TRBJ2-1; CDR3aa: CSAQSGLAGPNEQFF; CDR3nt: TGCAGTGCTCAATCGGGACTAGCGGGCCCCAATGAGCAGTTCTTC
abundance: -; d_gene: -; v_gene: TRBV5-4; j_gene: TRBJ2-6; CDR3aa: CASSLARLSGANVLTF; CDR3nt: TGTGCCAGCAGCTTGGCCAGACTCTCTGGGGCCAACGTCCTGACTTTC
abundance: -; d_gene: -; v_gene: TRBV15; j_gene: TRBJ1-4; CDR3aa: CATSADRKINEKLFF; CDR3nt: TGTGCCACCAGCGCCGACAGGAAAATTAATGAAAAACTGTTTTTT
abundance: few; d_gene: -; v_gene: TRBV29-1; j_gene: TRBJ2-6; CDR3aa: CSVEEGWDPGSGANVLTF; CDR3nt: TGCAGCGTTGAAGAAGGGTGGGACCCAGGCTCTGGGGCCAACGTCCTGACTTTC
abundance: -; d_gene: -; v_gene: TRBV27; j_gene: TRBJ1-6; CDR3aa: CASSSNRAYYSPLHF; CDR3nt: TGTGCCAGCAGTTCTAACAGGGCGTATTATTCACCCCTCCACTTT
abundance: -; d_gene: -; v_gene: TRBV10-3; j_gene: TRBJ1-1; CDR3aa: CAISDRRMGTEAFF; CDR3nt: TGTGCCATCAGTGATAGGAGAATGGGCACTGAAGCTTTCTTT
abundance: -; d_gene: -; v_gene: TRBV7-9; j_gene: TRBJ2-1; CDR3aa: CASSPRQAPYNEQFF; CDR3nt: TGTGCCAGCAGCCCTCGACAGGCACCCTACAATGAGCAGTTCTTC
abundance: -; d_gene: TRBD1; v_gene: TRBV7-2; j_gene: TRBJ1-4; CDR3aa: CASSLGSWTGEEKLFF; CDR3nt: TGTGCCAGCAGCTTAGGAAGTTGGACAGGGGAGGAAAAACTGTTTTTT
abundance: -; d_gene: TRBD2; v_gene: TRBV4-3; j_gene: TRBJ2-1; CDR3aa: CASSDGTSGLYNEQFF; CDR3nt: TGCGCCAGCAGCGATGGGACTAGCGGCCTTTACAATGAGCAGTTCTTC
abundance: -; d_gene: TRBD1; v_gene: TRBV7-8; j_gene: TRBJ1-2; CDR3aa: CASSSIGTGFKYGYTF; CDR3nt: TGTGCCAGCAGCTCAATCGGGACAGGGTTTAAGTATGGCTACACCTTC
abundance: few; d_gene: TRBD1; v_gene: TRBV29-1; j_gene: TRBJ2-1; CDR3aa: CSVPTGVNEQFF; CDR3nt: TGCAGCGTCCCGACAGGGGTCAATGAGCAGTTCTTC
abundance: few; d_gene: TRBD2; v_gene: TRBV10-3; j_gene: TRBJ2-7; CDR3aa: CAISDPRTRSSYEQYF; CDR3nt: TGTGCCATCAGTGACCCCCGGACTAGAAGTTCCTACGAGCAGTACTTC
abundance: -; d_gene: -; v_gene: TRBV28; j_gene: TRBJ2-7; CDR3aa: CASNSHQSYEQYF; CDR3nt: TGTGCCAGCAACAGCCACCAGTCCTACGAGCAGTACTTC
abundance: -; d_gene: -; v_gene: TRBV2; j_gene: TRBJ2-1; CDR3aa: CASSENVGAYNEQFF; CDR3nt: TGTGCCAGCAGTGAAAATGTGGGGGCCTACAATGAGCAGTTCTTC
abundance: -; d_gene: -; v_gene: TRBV6-2/TRBV6-3; j_gene: TRBJ2-3; CDR3aa: CASSQDRYQTDTQYF; CDR3nt: TGTGCCAGCAGTCAGGACAGATACCAGACAGATACGCAGTATTTT
abundance: -; d_gene: -; v_gene: TRBV7-2; j_gene: TRBJ2-7; CDR3aa: CASSLVADSFYEQYF; CDR3nt: TGTGCCAGCAGCTTAGTAGCTGACAGTTTTTACGAGCAGTACTTC
abundance: -; d_gene: TRBD1; v_gene: TRBV2; j_gene: TRBJ1-5; CDR3aa: CASKGDRGRGQPQHF; CDR3nt: TGCGCCAGCAAAGGGGACAGGGGGCGCGGTCAGCCCCAGCATTTT
abundance: -; d_gene: -; v_gene: TRBV30; j_gene: TRBJ1-2; CDR3aa: CAWRSHKGLDYGYTF; CDR3nt: TGTGCCTGGAGAAGTCACAAAGGATTAGACTATGGCTACACCTTC
abundance: -; d_gene: TRBD1; v_gene: TRBV29-1; j_gene: TRBJ2-5; CDR3aa: CSVAGGLETQYF; CDR3nt: TGCAGCGTTGCAGGGGGCCTCGAGACCCAGTACTTC
abundance: -; d_gene: -; v_gene: TRBV27; j_gene: TRBJ2-7; CDR3aa: CASSFYGFRDEQYF; CDR3nt: TGTGCCAGCAGTTTCTATGGGTTTAGGGACGAGCAGTACTTC
abundance: few; d_gene: TRBD2; v_gene: TRBV12-3/TRBV12-4; j_gene: TRBJ2-3; CDR3aa: CASSFRGLAGVDTQYF; CDR3nt: TGTGCCAGCAGTTTTAGAGGACTAGCGGGCGTAGATACGCAGTATTTT
abundance: once; d_gene: -; v_gene: TRBV18; j_gene: TRBJ1-6; CDR3aa: CASSPDEPRNSPLHF; CDR3nt: TGTGCCAGCTCACCTGACGAACCACGGAATTCACCCCTCCACTTT
abundance: few; d_gene: -; v_gene: TRBV10-3; j_gene: TRBJ2-5; CDR3aa: CAISGVEETQYF; CDR3nt: TGTGCCATCAGTGGAGTAGAGGAGACCCAGTACTTC
abundance: once; d_gene: -; v_gene: TRBV7-8; j_gene: TRBJ2-1; CDR3aa: CASSRRESLEQFF; CDR3nt: TGTGCCAGCAGCCGGAGGGAGTCTCTTGAGCAGTTCTTC
abundance: few; d_gene: TRBD1; v_gene: TRBV29-1; j_gene: TRBJ2-7; CDR3aa: CSVAGRTGVYEQYF; CDR3nt: TGCAGCGTTGCGGGGCGGACAGGGGTCTACGAGCAGTACTTC
abundance: -; d_gene: -; v_gene: TRBV5-1; j_gene: TRBJ1-5; CDR3aa: CASSDDGDQPQHF; CDR3nt: TGCGCCAGCAGCGATGACGGGGATCAGCCCCAGCATTTT
abundance: few; d_gene: TRBD1; v_gene: TRBV5-1; j_gene: TRBJ1-1; CDR3aa: CASSPGTGVSTEAFF; CDR3nt: TGCGCCAGCAGCCCGGGGACAGGAGTAAGCACTGAAGCTTTCTTT
abundance: -; d_gene: -; v_gene: TRBV27; j_gene: TRBJ2-3; CDR3aa: CASTYTGGATTQYF; CDR3nt: TGTGCCAGCACCTATACGGGCGGGGCTACTACGCAGTATTTT
abundance: -; d_gene: -; v_gene: TRBV20-1; j_gene: TRBJ2-7; CDR3aa: CSARDQASSSSYNEQYF; CDR3nt: TGCAGTGCTAGAGATCAAGCTAGCTCGAGCTCCTACAATGAGCAGTACTTC
abundance: -; d_gene: -; v_gene: TRBV20-1; j_gene: TRBJ2-3; CDR3aa: CSARLWGTDTQYF; CDR3nt: TGCAGTGCTAGGTTGTGGGGCACAGATACGCAGTATTTT
abundance: -; d_gene: -; v_gene: TRBV6-5; j_gene: TRBJ1-2; CDR3aa: CASSRDRRNYGYTF; CDR3nt: TGTGCCAGCAGTCGTGACAGGCGAAACTATGGCTACACCTTC
abundance: -; d_gene: TRBD1; v_gene: TRBV3-1; j_gene: TRBJ2-5; CDR3aa: CASSSASGQVYNEQYF; CDR3nt: TGTGCCAGCAGCTCGGCCAGTGGACAGGTCTACAATGAGCAGTACTTC
abundance: -; d_gene: TRBD1; v_gene: TRBV20-1; j_gene: TRBJ2-7; CDR3aa: CSASFSGQGYYEQYF; CDR3nt: TGCAGTGCTAGCTTTTCAGGACAGGGGTACTACGAGCAGTACTTC
abundance: -; d_gene: -; v_gene: TRBV3-1; j_gene: TRBJ1-4; CDR3aa: CASSQGPTNEKLFF; CDR3nt: TGTGCCAGCAGCCAAGGGCCGACTAATGAAAAACTGTTTTTT
abundance: -; d_gene: -; v_gene: TRBV6-6; j_gene: TRBJ2-5; CDR3aa: CASSYPRVETQYF; CDR3nt: TGTGCCAGCAGTTACCCAAGAGTAGAGACCCAGTACTTC
abundance: few; d_gene: -; v_gene: TRBV12-3/TRBV12-4; j_gene: TRBJ2-5; CDR3aa: CASSLALVDEQYF; CDR3nt: TGTGCCAGCAGTTTAGCGCTTGTAGATGAGCAGTACTTC
abundance: few; d_gene: -; v_gene: TRBV20-1; j_gene: TRBJ2-7; CDR3aa: CSARGTLTYEQYF; CDR3nt: TGCAGTGCTAGAGGGACTTTAACCTACGAGCAGTACTTC